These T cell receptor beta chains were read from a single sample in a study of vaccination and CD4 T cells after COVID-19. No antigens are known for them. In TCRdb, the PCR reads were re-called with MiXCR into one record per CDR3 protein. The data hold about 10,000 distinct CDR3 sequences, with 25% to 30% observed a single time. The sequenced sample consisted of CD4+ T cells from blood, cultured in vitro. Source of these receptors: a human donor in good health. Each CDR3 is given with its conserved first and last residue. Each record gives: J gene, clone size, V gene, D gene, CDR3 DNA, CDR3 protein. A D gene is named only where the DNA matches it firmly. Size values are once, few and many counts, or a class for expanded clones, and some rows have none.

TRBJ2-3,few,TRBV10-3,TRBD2,TGTGCCATCAGCCCCGCGGGAGCAGATACGCAGTATTTT,CAISPAGADTQYF
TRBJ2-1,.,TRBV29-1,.,TGCAGCGTTGGCAACAATGAGCAGTTCTTC,CSVGNNEQFF
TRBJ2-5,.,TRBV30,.,TGTGCCTGGAGTGTGGTCAGCACCCAAGAGACCCAGTACTTC,CAWSVVSTQETQYF
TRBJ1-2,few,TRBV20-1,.,TGCAGTGCTAGAGTAACAGACTATGGCTACACCTTC,CSARVTDYGYTF
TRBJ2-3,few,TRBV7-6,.,TGTGCCAGCAGCGTCGAGGGGACTACGCAGTATTTT,CASSVEGTTQYF
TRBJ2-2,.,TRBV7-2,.,TGTGCCAGCAGCTTAAGGGGGGCGGCCGGGGAGCTGTTTTTT,CASSLRGAAGELFF
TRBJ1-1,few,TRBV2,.,TGTGCCAGCCCCAACAAGGGAAGGGTAAACACTGAAGCTTTCTTT,CASPNKGRVNTEAFF
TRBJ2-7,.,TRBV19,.,TGTGCCAGTAGTATAGGACAGCGCTACGAGCAGTACTTC,CASSIGQRYEQYF
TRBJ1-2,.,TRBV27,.,TGTGCCAGCAGTCCAGACCCTAACTATGGCTACACCTTC,CASSPDPNYGYTF
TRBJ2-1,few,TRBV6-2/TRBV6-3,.,TGTGCCAGCAGTTACTCGAGGGCTCGCAATGAGCAGTTCTTC,CASSYSRARNEQFF
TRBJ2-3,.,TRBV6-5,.,TGTGCCAGCAGTTACTCGTCTGGGGAGACGCAGTATTTT,CASSYSSGETQYF
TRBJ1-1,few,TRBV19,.,TGTGCCAGTAGATTACAGGGACTGAACACTGAAGCTTTCTTT,CASRLQGLNTEAFF
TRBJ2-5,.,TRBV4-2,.,TGTGCCAGCAGCCAAGGCGGGATCCGGGAGACCCAGTACTTC,CASSQGGIRETQYF
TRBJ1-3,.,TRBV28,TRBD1,TGTGCCAGCAGTCCTGCGGGACAGGGGTTGACTGGAAACACCATATATTTT,CASSPAGQGLTGNTIYF
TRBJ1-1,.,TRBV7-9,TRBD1,TGTGCCAGCAATCACCGGGACAGGAACACTGAAGCTTTCTTT,CASNHRDRNTEAFF
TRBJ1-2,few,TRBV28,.,TGTGCCAGCAGCCCCGGGGCCCCGGGAGACAACTATGGCTACACCTTC,CASSPGAPGDNYGYTF
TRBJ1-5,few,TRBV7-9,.,TGTGCCAGCAGCTTAGTGGCGGATTTTCAGCCCCAGCATTTT,CASSLVADFQPQHF
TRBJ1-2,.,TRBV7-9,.,TGTGCCAGCAGCTTTGGGACAACGGGGGATGGCTACACCTTC,CASSFGTTGDGYTF
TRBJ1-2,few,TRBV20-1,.,TGCAGTGCGCCGCTAGACAGGCGGCTGCATGGCTACACCTTC,CSAPLDRRLHGYTF
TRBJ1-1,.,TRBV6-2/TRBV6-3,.,TGTGCCAGCAGTTATCTTACGAACACTGAAGCTTTCTTT,CASSYLTNTEAFF
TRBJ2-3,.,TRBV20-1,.,TGCAGTGCCACGGACCCAAGGATGGGGAACCCGCGAGGTACGCAGTATTTT,CSATDPRMGNPRGTQYF
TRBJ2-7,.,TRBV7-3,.,TGTGCCAGCAGCTTAAGTTTAGCCTCCGAGCAGTACTTC,CASSLSLASEQYF
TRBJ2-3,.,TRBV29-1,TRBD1,TGCAGCGTTCACAGGGGTCAAGGGGGAGATACGCAGTATTTT,CSVHRGQGGDTQYF
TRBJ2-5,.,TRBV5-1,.,TGCGCCAGCAGCTTGAATAGCCTGCAAGAGACCCAGTACTTC,CASSLNSLQETQYF
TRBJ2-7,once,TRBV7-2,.,TGCGCCAGCAGCCAAGACGGAGTGGGGATCTACGAGCAGTACTTC,CASSQDGVGIYEQYF
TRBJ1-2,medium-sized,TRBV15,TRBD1,TGTGCCACCAGCAGAGTTGGGACAGCCCCATCGGATGGCTACACCTTC,CATSRVGTAPSDGYTF
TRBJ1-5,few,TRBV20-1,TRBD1,TGCAGTGCTAGAAGGGTAGGGGGCGCCGGTCAGCCCCAGCATTTT,CSARRVGGAGQPQHF
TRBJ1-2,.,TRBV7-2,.,TGTGCCAGCAGCTTATGGGCCCTGGCTGGCTACACCTTC,CASSLWALAGYTF
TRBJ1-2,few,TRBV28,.,TGTGCCAGCAGTTTAATGACCGCGTACGGCTACACCTTC,CASSLMTAYGYTF
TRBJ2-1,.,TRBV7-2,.,TGTGCCAGCAGCTTAACAGGGAATGGGGAGCAGTTCTTC,CASSLTGNGEQFF
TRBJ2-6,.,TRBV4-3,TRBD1,TGCGCCAGCAGCCAAGGGACAGGGCCTTCTGGGGCCAACGTCCTGACTTTC,CASSQGTGPSGANVLTF
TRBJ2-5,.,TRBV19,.,TGTGCCAGTAGTACCGCCCGGGGAGCGGCTCAAGAGACCCAGTACTTC,CASSTARGAAQETQYF
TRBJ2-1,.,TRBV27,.,TGTGCCAGCCGACCCACCTGGATATACAATGAGCAGTTCTTC,CASRPTWIYNEQFF
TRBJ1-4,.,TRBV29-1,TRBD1,TGCAGCGTTACAGGGGGCGCAGAGAAACTGTTTTTT,CSVTGGAEKLFF
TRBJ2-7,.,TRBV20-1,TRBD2,TGCAGTGCTAGAGGGATTAGCGGGAAATCGCCGAACGAGCAGTACTTC,CSARGISGKSPNEQYF
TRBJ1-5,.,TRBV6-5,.,TGTGCCAGCAGTTCTTGGGATCAGCCCCAGCATTTT,CASSSWDQPQHF
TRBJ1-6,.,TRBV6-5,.,TGTGCCAGCAGTTACTCGCACAAGTCTAATTCACCCCTCCACTTT,CASSYSHKSNSPLHF
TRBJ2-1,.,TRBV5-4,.,TGTGCCAGCAGCTTGGAGGGTACTAGCTCCTACAATGAGCAGTTCTTC,CASSLEGTSSYNEQFF
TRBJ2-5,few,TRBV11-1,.,TGTGCCAGCAGCTTCCAGAGCGGCCAAGAGACCCAGTACTTC,CASSFQSGQETQYF
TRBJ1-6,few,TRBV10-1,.,TGCGCCAGCAGTGAGTCGAAGGGTTCACCCCTCCACTTT,CASSESKGSPLHF
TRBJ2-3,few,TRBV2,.,TGTGCCAGCACCCCAGGTCCCACAGATACGCAGTATTTT,CASTPGPTDTQYF
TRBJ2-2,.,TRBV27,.,TGTGCCAGCAGTTTGGAACTAGTGGGGCTAACCGGGGAGCTGTTTTTT,CASSLELVGLTGELFF
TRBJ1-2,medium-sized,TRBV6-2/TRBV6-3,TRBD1,TGTGCCAGCAGAGAAGTAGGACAGGGAGACTATGGCTACACCTTC,CASREVGQGDYGYTF
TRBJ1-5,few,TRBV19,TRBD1,TGTGCCAGTAGGACAGGGGGCGCGGCTCAGCCCCAGCATTTT,CASRTGGAAQPQHF
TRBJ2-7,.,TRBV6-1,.,TGTGCCAGCAGCCAGGGCCCCGGGCAGTACTTC,CASSQGPGQYF
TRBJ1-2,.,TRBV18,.,TGTGCCAGCTCTCCCAGAGCCGGTACAGGGATAGGTGGCTACACCTTC,CASSPRAGTGIGGYTF
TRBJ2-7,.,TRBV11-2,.,TGTGCCAGCAGCTTAGTGGGAGGCGTCTACGAGCAGTACTTC,CASSLVGGVYEQYF
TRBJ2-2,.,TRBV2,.,TGTGCCAGCAGTGACTTAAAGAGGGGGAACACCGGGGAGCTGTTTTTT,CASSDLKRGNTGELFF
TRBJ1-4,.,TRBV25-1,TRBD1,TGTGCCAGCAAAGGGGACAGGGGTGATGAAAAACTGTTTTTT,CASKGDRGDEKLFF
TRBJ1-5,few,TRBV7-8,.,TGTGCCAGCAGATGGGGGACGGGGAATAGCAATCAGCCCCAGCATTTT,CASRWGTGNSNQPQHF
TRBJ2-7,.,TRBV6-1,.,TGTGCCAGCAGTGAACCCCCCTCTGGGTATCGGAACGAGCAGTACTTC,CASSEPPSGYRNEQYF
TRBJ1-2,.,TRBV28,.,TGTGCCAGCAGCCTTGGCAGAAATAACTATGGCTACACCTTC,CASSLGRNNYGYTF
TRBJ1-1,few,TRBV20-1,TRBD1,TGCAGTGCTAGAGGGGGGACAGGGACTTCGAACACTGAAGCTTTCTTT,CSARGGTGTSNTEAFF